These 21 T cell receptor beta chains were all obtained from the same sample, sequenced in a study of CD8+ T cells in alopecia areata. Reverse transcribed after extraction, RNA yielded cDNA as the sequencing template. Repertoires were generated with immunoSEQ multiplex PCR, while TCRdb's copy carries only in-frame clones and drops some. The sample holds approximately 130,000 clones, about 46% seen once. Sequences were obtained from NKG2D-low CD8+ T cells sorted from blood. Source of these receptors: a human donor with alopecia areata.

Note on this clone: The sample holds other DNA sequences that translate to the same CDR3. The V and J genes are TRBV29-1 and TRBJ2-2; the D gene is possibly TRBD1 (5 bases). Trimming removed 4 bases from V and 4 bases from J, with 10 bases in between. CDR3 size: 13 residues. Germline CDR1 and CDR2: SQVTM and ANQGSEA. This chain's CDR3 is CSVVTGTTGELFF. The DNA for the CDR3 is TGCAGCGTTGTTACAGGAACCACCGGGGAGCTGTTTTTT.

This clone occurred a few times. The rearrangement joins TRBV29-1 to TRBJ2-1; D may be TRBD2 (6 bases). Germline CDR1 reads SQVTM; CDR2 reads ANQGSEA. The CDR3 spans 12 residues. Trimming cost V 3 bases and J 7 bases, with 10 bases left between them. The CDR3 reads CSVDVLANEQFF. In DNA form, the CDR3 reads TGCAGCGTTGATGTACTAGCAAATGAGCAGTTCTTC.

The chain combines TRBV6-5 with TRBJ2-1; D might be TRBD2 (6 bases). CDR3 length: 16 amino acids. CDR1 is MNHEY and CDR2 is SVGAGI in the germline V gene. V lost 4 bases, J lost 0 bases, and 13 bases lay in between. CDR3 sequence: CASSSTGGVSYNEQFF. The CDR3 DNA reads TGTGCCAGCAGTTCCACGGGCGGGGTCTCCTACAATGAGCAGTTCTTC.

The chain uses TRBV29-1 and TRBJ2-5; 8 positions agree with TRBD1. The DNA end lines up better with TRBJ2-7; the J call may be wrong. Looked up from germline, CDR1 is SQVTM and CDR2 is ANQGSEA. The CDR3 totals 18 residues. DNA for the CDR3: TGCAGCCTCCCTATGGCTCGGACAGGGAGAGAGGGCCCCTACGAGCAGTACTTC. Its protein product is CSLPMARTGREGPYEQYF.

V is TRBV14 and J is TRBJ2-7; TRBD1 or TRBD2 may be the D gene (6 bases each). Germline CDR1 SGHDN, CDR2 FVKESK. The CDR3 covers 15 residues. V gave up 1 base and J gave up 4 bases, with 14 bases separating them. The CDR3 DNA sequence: TGTGCCAGCAGCCAAGGAGGGGGGTCTTCTTACGAGCAGTACTTC. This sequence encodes CASSQGGGSSYEQYF.

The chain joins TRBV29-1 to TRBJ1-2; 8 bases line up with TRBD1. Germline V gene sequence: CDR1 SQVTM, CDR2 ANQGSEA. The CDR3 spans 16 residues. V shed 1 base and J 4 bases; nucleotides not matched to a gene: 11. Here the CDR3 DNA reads TGCAGCGTTGAAGGGCTAGGACAGGGTAGGACCTATGGCTACACCTTC. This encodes CSVEGLGQGRTYGYTF.

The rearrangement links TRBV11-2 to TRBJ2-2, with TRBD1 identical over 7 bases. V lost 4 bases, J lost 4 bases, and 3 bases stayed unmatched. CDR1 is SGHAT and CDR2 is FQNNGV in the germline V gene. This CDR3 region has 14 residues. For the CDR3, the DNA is TGTGCCAGCAGCTCCGGACAGGCCACCGGGGAGCTGTTTTTT. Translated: CASSSGQATGELFF.

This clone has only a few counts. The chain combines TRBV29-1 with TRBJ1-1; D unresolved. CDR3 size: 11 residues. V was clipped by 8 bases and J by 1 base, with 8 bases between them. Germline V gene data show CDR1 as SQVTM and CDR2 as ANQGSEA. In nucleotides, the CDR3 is TGCAGCATGGACCGGAACACTGAAGCTTTCTTT. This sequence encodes CSMDRNTEAFF.

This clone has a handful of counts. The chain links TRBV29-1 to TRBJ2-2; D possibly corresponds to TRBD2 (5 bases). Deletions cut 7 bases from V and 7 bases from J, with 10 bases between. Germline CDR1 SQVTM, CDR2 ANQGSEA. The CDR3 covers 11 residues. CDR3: CSAEGGGELFF. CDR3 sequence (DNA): TGCAGCGCCGAGGGCGGCGGGGAGCTGTTTTTT.

CDR3 DNA: TGTGCCATCAGTGAGTCGCGCAGGAAGGGCGAGCAGTACTTC. Encoded protein: CAISESRRKGEQYF. The V call is TRBV10-3, the J call TRBJ2-7; no firm D call. The germline V gene encodes CDR1 ENHRY and CDR2 SYGVKD. The CDR3 extends over 14 amino acids. V gave up 0 bases and J gave up 6 bases, with 12 bases separating them.

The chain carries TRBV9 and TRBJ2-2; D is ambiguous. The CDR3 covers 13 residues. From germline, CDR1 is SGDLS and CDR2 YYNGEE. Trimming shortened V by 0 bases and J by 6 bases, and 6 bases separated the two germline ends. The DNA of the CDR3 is TGTGCCAGCAGCGTAGCGGGTTCCGGGGAGCTGTTTTTT. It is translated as CASSVAGSGELFF.

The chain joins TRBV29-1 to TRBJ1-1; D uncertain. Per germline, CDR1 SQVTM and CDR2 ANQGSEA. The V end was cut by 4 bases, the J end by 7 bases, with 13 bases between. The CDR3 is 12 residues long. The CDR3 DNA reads TGCAGCGTTGTGGCAGCCCTGGGTGAAGCTTTCTTT. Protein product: CSVVAALGEAFF.

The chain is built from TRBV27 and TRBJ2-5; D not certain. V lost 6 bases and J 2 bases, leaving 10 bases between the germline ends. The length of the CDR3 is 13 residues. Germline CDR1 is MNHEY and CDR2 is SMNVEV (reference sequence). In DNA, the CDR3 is TGTGCCAGCAGCCCGGCCATGCAAGAGACCCAGTACTTC. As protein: CASSPAMQETQYF.

The DNA for the CDR3 is TGTGCCAGCAGTGAGGGTTTGACAGATACGCAGTATTTT. Amino acids: CASSEGLTDTQYF. V and J are TRBV25-1 and TRBJ2-3; D remains unclear. With 3 bases removed from V and 3 bases from J, the gap between germline ends came to 7 bases. CDR1 is MGHDK and CDR2 is SYGVNS in the germline V gene. The CDR3 consists of 13 residues.

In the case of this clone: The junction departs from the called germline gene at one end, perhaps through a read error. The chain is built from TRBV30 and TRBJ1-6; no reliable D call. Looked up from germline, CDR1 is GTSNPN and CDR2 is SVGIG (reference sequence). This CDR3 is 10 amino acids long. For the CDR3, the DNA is TGTGCCTGGGGTGTTTCACCCCTCCACTTT. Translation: CAWGVSPLHF.

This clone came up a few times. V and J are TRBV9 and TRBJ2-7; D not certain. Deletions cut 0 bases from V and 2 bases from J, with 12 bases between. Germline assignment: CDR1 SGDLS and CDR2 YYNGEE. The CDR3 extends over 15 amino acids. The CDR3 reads CASSVGRTETYEQYF. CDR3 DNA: TGTGCCAGCAGCGTAGGCAGGACGGAGACCTACGAGCAGTACTTC. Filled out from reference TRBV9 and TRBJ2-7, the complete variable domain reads DSGVTQTPKHLITATGQRVTLRCSPRSGDLSVYWYQQSLDQGLQFLIQYYNGEERAKGNILERFSAQQFPDLHSELNLSSLELGDSALYFCASSVGRTETYEQYFGPGTRLTVT.

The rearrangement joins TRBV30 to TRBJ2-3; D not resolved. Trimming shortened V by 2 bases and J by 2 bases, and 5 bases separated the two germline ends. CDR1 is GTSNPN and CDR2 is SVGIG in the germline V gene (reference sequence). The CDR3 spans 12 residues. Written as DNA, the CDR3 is TGTGCCTGGAGTTCCGCCACAGATACGCAGTATTTT. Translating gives CAWSSATDTQYF.

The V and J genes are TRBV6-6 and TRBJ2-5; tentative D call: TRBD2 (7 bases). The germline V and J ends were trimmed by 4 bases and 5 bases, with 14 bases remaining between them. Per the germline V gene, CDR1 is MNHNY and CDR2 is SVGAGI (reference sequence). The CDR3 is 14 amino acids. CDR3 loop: CASSFWGGRETQYF. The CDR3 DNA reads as TGTGCCAGCAGTTTCTGGGGGGGCCGGGAGACCCAGTACTTC.

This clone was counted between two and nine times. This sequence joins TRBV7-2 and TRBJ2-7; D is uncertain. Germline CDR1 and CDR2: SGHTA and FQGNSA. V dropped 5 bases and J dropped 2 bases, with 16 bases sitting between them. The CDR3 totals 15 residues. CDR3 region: CASSEYGQDAYEQYF. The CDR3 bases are TGTGCCAGCAGCGAATATGGGCAGGATGCCTACGAGCAGTACTTC.

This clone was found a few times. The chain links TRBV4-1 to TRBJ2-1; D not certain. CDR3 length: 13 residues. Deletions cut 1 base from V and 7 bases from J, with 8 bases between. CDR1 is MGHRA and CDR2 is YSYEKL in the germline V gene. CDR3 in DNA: TGCGCCAGCAGCCAAGTGGGTGGAAATGAGCAGTTCTTC. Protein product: CASSQVGGNEQFF.

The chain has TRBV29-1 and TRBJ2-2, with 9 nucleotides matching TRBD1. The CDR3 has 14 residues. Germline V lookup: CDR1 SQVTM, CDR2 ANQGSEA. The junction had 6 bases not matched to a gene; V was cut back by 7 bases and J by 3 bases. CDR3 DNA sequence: TGCAGCGGCGCCGGGACAGGGTACACCGGGGAGCTGTTTTTT. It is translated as CSGAGTGYTGELFF.